This entry describes one TCR beta chain. What this receptor recognizes is not known. No much larger clone exists at a distance of one base, and base qualities are not known. The data were obtained in a study of T-cell memory formation after mild COVID-19 (dated by TCRdb to the early 2020s). Study-level background: TCR sequence clusters from the two donors were largely donor specific. The cohort was made up of two young adult volunteers, one female and one male, who were previously healthy. Longitudinal TCRalpha and TCRbeta repertoire sequencing tracked T-cell clones expanding and contracting after mild COVID-19 in a couple of donors. Broad study findings and their caveats: Balanced CD4/CD8 phenotypes were observed for clones contracting from day 15 to 85, whereas a bias towards CD4+ was observed for a second wave of clones expanding from day 15 to 37. The study covered only a couple of mild cases, and larger cohorts including severe cases with pre-infection samples were considered necessary. SARS-CoV-2 specificity of the second-wave clones peaking on day 37 was not confirmed. Some responding clones were detected in pre-infection memory, suggesting pre-existing cross-reactive memory T cells joined the SARS-CoV-2 response. Contracting CD4+ clones turned up mainly in the CM and EM memory subsets, whereas EMRA was where CD8+ clones were enriched.

TCRdb shows the sequencer as Illumina NovaSeq 6000. TCRalpha and TCRbeta cDNA libraries were constructed by 5'RACE with constant-segment primers, with sample barcodes and unique molecular identifiers being introduced. Trizol reagent was used to extract RNA from every sample. Library amplification was performed in two PCR steps, and a second sample barcode and Illumina TruSeq adapters were introduced in the second step. Libraries were sequenced on an Illumina NovaSeq with 2 x 150 bp paired-end reads. As for the authors' bioinformatics: Reads were demultiplexed and collapsed into UMI-guided consensus sequences with migec v1.2.7. Using mixcr v2.1.11, the UMI consensuses were aligned to TRA and TRB V and J templates and assembled into clonotypes. Expanded or contracted clonotypes were those called significant by both edgeR and NoisET, with noise models trained on biological replicates. For edgeR calls, the cutoffs were a false discovery rate-adjusted p below 0.01 and a log2 fold-change threshold of 1. As an exploratory analysis of dynamics, max-normalized trajectories of the 1000 most abundant clonotypes were examined by PCA with hierarchical clustering. The CD4 or CD8 phenotype of responding clones was assigned using the separately sequenced CD4+ and CD8+ repertoires. The public reads were run again by TCRdb, first through fastp at Q25 and then through MiXCR, and only productive beta chains were kept. CDR3 protein duplicates are merged, each entry listing the most common genes and DNA. V and J calls and clone size were set by TCRdb, not the authors. The sample includes roughly 400,000 distinct CDR3 sequences, with roughly 26% observed a single time. The top ten clones comprise around 8.1% of the sample.

Ficoll-Paque density gradient centrifugation was used to isolate PBMCs. From a lookup of the germline V gene, CDR1 and CDR2 are SQVTM and ANQGSEA. The trim is 0 bases for V and 1 base for J, with a gap of 9 bases between the germline ends. The CDR3 has 14 amino acids, counting the end cysteine and phenylalanine. Only CDR3 DNA remains: 42 bases, in frame from the first base. The V gene is TRBV29-1 and the J gene is TRBJ1-1, with no confidently assigned D gene. The sequence derives from an adult woman who had mild COVID-19 (a few samples of this study predate the infection). The sample titles of this study are shuffled in the database, so cell type and time point are left out; the donor was told from shared clones. Input material: PBMCs or a T cell subset sorted from them (not recorded which). CDR3 protein: CSVEDTMRNTEAFF. The DNA reads as follows: TGCAGCGTTGAAGACACTATGAGGAACACTGAAGCTTTCTTT.